A single sample is the source of the 32 T cell receptor beta chains below, sequenced in a study of cytomegalovirus exposure and HLA in healthy donors. With 60 Vbeta and 13 Jbeta primers, the PCR was carried out. Using immunoSEQ multiplex PCR, the repertoire was profiled, and TCRdb retains in-frame clones only, with some absent. The sample lists some 150,000 clones; about 80% were seen once. The sample consisted of PBMCs. The source is a man aged 25-40 years in good health and CMV-seropositive.

The table lists this clone with a count of one. The J gene is TRBJ2-5, the V gene TRBV5-4, with a possible D match to TRBD2 (6 bases). CDR1 is SGHNT and CDR2 is YYREEE in the germline V gene (reference sequence). CDR3 length: 13 residues. Trimming pared 4 bases from V and 5 bases from J, leaving 12 bases between. CDR3 residues: CASSARGSETQYF. Written as DNA, the CDR3 is TGTGCCAGCAGCGCCCGGGGGTCGGAGACCCAGTACTTC.

This clone was recorded only once. The chain uses TRBV28 and TRBJ2-5; TRBD2 matches 9 bases. This CDR3 comprises 13 residues. Germline assignment: CDR1 MDHEN and CDR2 SYDVKM. The V segment lost 7 bases and the J segment 5 bases; nucleotides outside the gene matches: 5. The CDR3 DNA reads as TGTGCCAGCAACCTAGCGGGGAGGGAGACCCAGTACTTC. Translation gives CASNLAGRETQYF.

Remarks on this clone: As the CDR3 is not closed by the conserved phenylalanine or tryptophan, this likely results from a read error. The limits of the CDR3 on the DNA are not certain, so only TCRdb's listed CDR3 is given. The chain recombines TRBV5-6 with TRBJ1-1; TRBD1 is the table's D call, not checked against the DNA. A total of 12 residues make up the CDR3, ends included. Germline V CDR1 and CDR2: SGHDT, YYEEEE. The CDR3 here is CASSYGQFDTLV.

This chain uses TRBV7-6 with TRBJ2-5, with 7 nucleotides matching TRBD1. The V gene's germline CDR1 is SGHVS and CDR2 FNYEAQ. The V and J ends lost 1 base and 11 bases, in that order; junction bases with no gene match: 16. This CDR3 spans 16 amino acids. CDR3 sequence (DNA): TGTGCCAGCAGCTTAGAGTCTGAGACAGGGTCGTATGGGCAGTACTTC. It is translated as CASSLESETGSYGQYF.

This clone occurred a few times. J is TRBJ2-1 and V is TRBV9; D remains ambiguous. The CDR3 length is 14 residues. The V end was cut by 3 bases, the J end by 8 bases, with 15 bases between. The V gene's germline CDR1 is SGDLS and CDR2 YYNGEE. The CDR3 region is CASSDSSPSHEQFF. In DNA form, the CDR3 reads TGTGCCAGCAGCGACAGCTCCCCGTCCCATGAGCAGTTCTTC.

This clone has just a few counts. The chain combines TRBV18 with TRBJ2-2, with D tentatively TRBD1 (6 bases). With 3 bases removed from V and 4 bases from J, the gap between germline ends came to 9 bases. CDR3 length: 14 residues. Germline V gives CDR1 KGHSH, CDR2 LQKENI. As DNA, the CDR3 is TGTGCCAGCTCACCGGGACAAACCACCGGGGAGCTGTTTTTT. Translating it yields CASSPGQTTGELFF.

The V gene is TRBV20-1, the J gene TRBJ2-5, with D perhaps TRBD1 (6 bases). Judging by the DNA end, TRBJ2-7 fits better; the J call may be wrong. From germline, CDR1 is DFQATT and CDR2 SNEGSKA (reference sequence). The CDR3 totals 11 residues. The CDR3 coding sequence is TGCAGTGCTAGAGGACAGGACGAGCAGTACTTC. This translates into CSARGQDEQYF.

The chain couples TRBV6-5 to TRBJ2-5; D is perhaps TRBD2 (6 bases). The end of the DNA fits TRBJ2-7 better, so the J call may be wrong. CDR1 and CDR2 from the germline V gene are MNHEY and SVGAGI. The CDR3 consists of 14 residues. The CDR3 sequence is CASRGGSSSYEQYF. The DNA for the CDR3 is TGTGCCAGCAGGGGGGGTTCTAGCTCCTACGAGCAGTACTTC.

V gene TRBV5-6 combines with J gene TRBJ2-6; 8 bases match TRBD1. J was trimmed by 0 bases and V by 4 bases; bases with no gene match: 6. The germline V gene encodes CDR1 SGHDT and CDR2 YYEEEE. There are 17 residues in the CDR3. CDR3 sequence reads: CASSLRDRSSGANVLTF. CDR3 coding DNA: TGTGCCAGCAGCCTGAGGGACAGGAGCTCTGGGGCCAACGTCCTGACTTTC.

Points on this clone: At one of its ends the junction is not consistent with the germline gene, which may arise from a read error. The chain joins TRBV2 to TRBJ1-4; D uncertain. Germline V lookup: CDR1 SNHLY, CDR2 FYNNEI. CDR3 length: 13 residues. CDR3 region: CASSSTTNEKLFF. The CDR3 coding sequence is TGTGCCAGCAGTTCCACAACTAACGAAAAACTGTTTTTT.

This chain uses TRBV5-4 with TRBJ2-5; 11 nucleotides align to TRBD2. CDR3 length: 17 residues. Germline-derived CDR1 and CDR2 are SGHNT and YYREEE (reference sequence). After removal of 4 bases from V and 1 base from J, the junction contained 9 bases not matched to a gene. The CDR3 region is CASSGARGTSGQETQYF. The CDR3, as DNA: TGTGCCAGCAGCGGAGCACGTGGGACTAGCGGCCAAGAGACCCAGTACTTC.

J is TRBJ1-1 and V is TRBV7-8; 8 bases are a match to TRBD1. The V gene end was trimmed by 6 bases and the J gene end by 2 bases; junction bases not matched to a gene: 8. The length of the CDR3 is 15 residues. Germline CDR1 SGHVS, CDR2 FQNEAQ. CDR3 nucleotide sequence: TGTGCCAGCAGTCAAGGACAGGGACTTAACACTGAAGCTTTCTTT. Residues: CASSQGQGLNTEAFF.

The V and J genes are TRBV5-1 and TRBJ2-5; D not certain. V gave up 3 bases and J gave up 2 bases, with 14 bases separating them. From germline, CDR1 is SGHRS and CDR2 YFSETQ. The CDR3 totals 15 residues. CDR3 loop: CASSSEELEQETQYF. The CDR3 coding sequence is TGCGCCAGCAGCTCCGAAGAGCTAGAACAAGAGACCCAGTACTTC.

This chain links TRBV14 with TRBJ2-7; D is perhaps TRBD2 (6 bases). V shed 4 bases and J shed 1 base, with 8 bases lying between them. Germline values: CDR1 SGHDN, CDR2 FVKESK. This CDR3 has 13 residues. For the CDR3, the DNA is TGTGCCAGCAGCCGGGGAGGTTCCTACGAGCAGTACTTC. It codes for CASSRGGSYEQYF.

This clone was seen just once. This rearrangement joins TRBV5-1 to TRBJ2-3; TRBD2 matches at 11 bases. CDR1 and CDR2 (germline): SGHRS, YFSETQ. CDR3 length: 16 residues. V was clipped by 1 base and J by 3 bases; unmatched bases: 4. The CDR3 reads CASSLLSGRVTDTQYF. In DNA form, the CDR3 reads TGCGCCAGCAGCTTGCTTAGCGGGAGGGTAACAGATACGCAGTATTTT. Variable domain in full (rest from reference TRBV5-1 and TRBJ2-3): KAGVTQTPRYLIKTRGQQVTLSCSPISGHRSVSWYQQTPGQGLQFLFEYFSETQRNKGNFPGRFSGRQFSNSRSEMNVSTLELGDSALYLCASSLLSGRVTDTQYFGPGTRLTVL.

J is TRBJ2-3 and V is TRBV5-4, with 7 bases matching TRBD2. The CDR3 is 14 amino acids. V gave up 0 bases and J gave up 4 bases; unmatched junction bases: 2. Germline lookup yields CDR1 SGHNT and CDR2 YYREEE (reference sequence). The CDR3 nucleotides read TGTGCCAGCAGCTTGGCTAGCGGAGCAGATACGCAGTATTTT. The encoded protein is CASSLASGADTQYF. Based on the CDR3 plus reference TRBV5-4 and TRBJ2-3, the full variable domain is ETGVTQSPTHLIKTRGQQVTLRCSSQSGHNTVSWYQQALGQGPQFIFQYYREEENGRGNFPPRFSGLQFPNYSSELNVNALELDDSALYLCASSLASGADTQYFGPGTRLTVL.

The rearrangement uses TRBV5-1 and TRBJ2-5; 10 bases fit TRBD2. The tail of the sequence fits TRBJ2-7 better, so the J call may be wrong. CDR1 and CDR2 from the germline V gene are SGHRS and YFSETQ. The CDR3 has 15 amino acids. The CDR3 is CASSWGSGRTYEQYF. CDR3 DNA sequence: TGCGCCAGCAGCTGGGGTAGCGGGAGGACCTACGAGCAGTACTTC.

The chain is built from TRBV19 and TRBJ2-7; a possible D gene is TRBD1 (6 bases). V was cut by 3 bases and J by 4 bases, with 13 bases left in between. CDR3 length equals 14 residues. Germline V gene sequence: CDR1 LNHDA, CDR2 SQIVND (reference sequence). CDR3: CASSIRKGGYEQYF. The CDR3 bases are TGTGCCAGTAGTATTAGAAAAGGGGGATACGAGCAGTACTTC.

The chain combines TRBV27 with TRBJ1-5; 10 nucleotides align to TRBD1. The trim removed 5 bases at V and 10 bases at J, leaving 8 bases unmatched. CDR1 and CDR2 from the germline V gene are MNHEY and SMNVEV (reference sequence). This CDR3 contains 14 residues. CDR3 protein: CASSAGDRGSPQHF. The DNA for the CDR3 is TGTGCCAGCAGTGCCGGGGACAGGGGATCTCCCCAGCATTTT.

The J gene is TRBJ2-3, the V gene TRBV7-9, with no clear D. The CDR3 consists of 15 residues. V was shortened by 5 bases and J by 4 bases, with 16 bases between the two germline ends. Germline values: CDR1 SEHNR, CDR2 FQNEAQ (reference sequence). The CDR3 DNA follows: TGTGCCAGCAGCCCTAGGTTTGGCAAACCAGATACGCAGTATTTT. Its translation: CASSPRFGKPDTQYF. Supplemented by reference TRBV7-9 and TRBJ2-3, the full variable domain reads DTGVSQNPRHKITKRGQNVTFRCDPISEHNRLYWYRQTLGQGPEFLTYFQNEAQLEKSRLLSDRFSAERPKGSFSTLEIQRTEQGDSAMYLCASSPRFGKPDTQYFGPGTRLTVL.

This clone was seen a handful of times. The CDR3 region has the DNA TGTGCCATCAGGACAGGAAAGAACACCGGGGAGCTGTTTTTT. This codes for CAIRTGKNTGELFF. The chain joins TRBV10-3 to TRBJ2-2; D is possibly TRBD1 (6 bases). CDR3 length: 14 residues. Germline CDR1 and CDR2: ENHRY and SYGVKD. V was trimmed by 6 bases and J by 1 base, leaving 9 bases between them.

The J gene is TRBJ2-1, the V gene TRBV7-9; D unresolved. The V gene's germline CDR1 is SEHNR and CDR2 FQNEAQ (reference sequence). V lost 1 base to trimming and J lost 0 bases, with 7 bases between them. The CDR3 totals 15 residues. CDR3 amino acids: CASSLVPSSYNEQFF. The DNA of the CDR3 is TGTGCCAGCAGCTTAGTCCCTAGCTCCTACAATGAGCAGTTCTTC. Full variable domain (missing parts from reference TRBV7-9 and TRBJ2-1): DTGVSQNPRHKITKRGQNVTFRCDPISEHNRLYWYRQTLGQGPEFLTYFQNEAQLEKSRLLSDRFSAERPKGSFSTLEIQRTEQGDSAMYLCASSLVPSSYNEQFFGPGTRLTVL.

J is TRBJ2-3 and V is TRBV10-3; 13 bases are shared with TRBD2. This CDR3 contains 17 residues. Germline lookup yields CDR1 ENHRY and CDR2 SYGVKD. V was clipped by 0 bases and J by 3 bases; unmatched bases: 3. In DNA form, the CDR3 reads TGTGCCATCAGTGAGTCAGGACTAGCGGGAGAGACAGATACGCAGTATTTT. Residues: CAISESGLAGETDTQYF.

The V gene is TRBV19, the J gene TRBJ1-1, with 12 nucleotides matching TRBD1. In germline, CDR1 is LNHDA, CDR2 SQIVND (reference sequence). V was clipped by 4 bases and J by 8 bases; unmatched bases: 5. The CDR3 has 14 residues. CDR3 sequence reads: CASSNRDRGPEAFF. The CDR3 DNA reads TGTGCCAGTAGTAACCGGGACAGGGGGCCAGAAGCTTTCTTT.

The chain joins TRBV15 to TRBJ1-5; maybe TRBD1 (6 bases). V lost 5 bases, J lost 4 bases, and 12 bases lay in between. Germline assignment: CDR1 LNHNV and CDR2 YYDKDF (reference sequence). CDR3 size: 14 residues. CDR3 DNA sequence: TGTGCCACCAGCGGAAAGAGGGGGAATCAGCCCCAGCATTTT. Translation: CATSGKRGNQPQHF.

This clone was seen more than once but under ten times. This rearrangement joins TRBV28 to TRBJ2-1, with D tentatively TRBD2 (6 bases). Germline V lookup: CDR1 MDHEN, CDR2 SYDVKM. V dropped 3 bases and J dropped 6 bases, with 15 bases sitting between them. The CDR3 loop spans 15 amino acids. The CDR3 sequence: CASSFLANQGNEQFF. CDR3 bases: TGTGCCAGCAGTTTCCTAGCGAACCAGGGCAATGAGCAGTTCTTC.

V usage is TRBV7-2 and J usage is TRBJ2-1, with D maybe TRBD2 (5 bases). V shed 1 base and J shed 0 bases, with 10 bases lying between them. The CDR3 spans 16 residues. The germline V gene has CDR1 SGHTA and CDR2 FQGNSA. CDR3: CASSLGLAISYNEQFF. The CDR3 region has the DNA TGTGCCAGCAGCTTAGGTTTAGCGATCTCCTACAATGAGCAGTTCTTC.

Worth noting for this clone: Its ends do not fully match the called genes, so a read error is possible. The gene calls are TRBV5-4 and TRBJ1-2, with TRBD1 as a possible D gene (6 bases). Germline CDR1 and CDR2: SGHNT and YYREEE (reference sequence). The CDR3 length is 13 residues. This CDR3 is CASRLDSFSGYTF. Here the CDR3 DNA reads TGTGCCAGCAGGTTGGACAGCTTCTCTGGCTACACCTTC.

The rearrangement joins TRBV2 to TRBJ1-1; 8 positions match TRBD1. The CDR3 length is 14 residues. The V gene's germline CDR1 is SNHLY and CDR2 FYNNEI. V gave up 3 bases and J gave up 4 bases; unmatched junction bases: 4. The CDR3 reads CASSEDRVGTEAFF. DNA of the CDR3: TGTGCCAGCAGTGAGGACAGGGTTGGCACTGAAGCTTTCTTT.

This chain joins TRBV11-2 and TRBJ2-3; 14 positions agree with TRBD2. The J segment lost 6 bases and the V segment lost 6 bases, leaving 8 bases of the junction unmatched. Germline V gene data show CDR1 as SGHAT and CDR2 as FQNNGV. The CDR3 is 16 residues long. CDR3 sequence reads: CASSFGLAGGRDTQYF. The CDR3 DNA reads TGTGCCAGCAGTTTCGGACTAGCGGGAGGCCGGGATACGCAGTATTTT.

Turning to this clone: This sample also contains other DNA sequences that code for the same CDR3. This rearrangement joins TRBV29-1 to TRBJ2-1; D possibly corresponds to TRBD2 (5 bases). Trimming took off 6 bases at V and 6 bases at J, with 21 bases between the two ends. CDR3 length: 15 amino acids. Germline V gives CDR1 SQVTM, CDR2 ANQGSEA. The DNA for the CDR3 is TGCAGCGTGCAAGAGCCGGGGAGTGGTCGCAATGAGCAGTTCTTC. It translates to CSVQEPGSGRNEQFF.

The chain has TRBV7-9 and TRBJ2-3; weak D call: TRBD1 (7 bases). Germline V CDR1 and CDR2: SEHNR, FQNEAQ (reference sequence). Trimming left V 2 bases short and J 2 bases short, with 14 bases between. This CDR3 has 16 residues. The CDR3 loop reads CASSLWRGQSTDTQYF. CDR3 bases: TGTGCCAGCAGCTTATGGAGGGGACAGTCCACAGATACGCAGTATTTT.